The next 21 T cell receptor beta chains were all read from a single sample in a study of spatial heterogeneity in lung cancer. TCRdb reanalysed the 5' RACE reads using MiXCR and keeps one entry per CDR3 protein. This table holds thousands of distinct CDR3 sequences, more than 6.5% found once. Time point in this sample: sample taken at primary tumor resection. These receptors have no known antigen. Study-level points and caveats: The study found that expanded intratumoral alpha and beta TCR counts tracked tumor mutation counts.

The material sequenced was lung tumor tissue, taken at surgery. These receptors were obtained from a male donor with early-stage non-small cell lung cancer.

This clonotype was found many times. The chain joins TRBV23-1 to TRBJ1-6; TRBD1 agrees at 10 bases. TRBV23-1 is known as an ORF, though its function is uncertain. Germline trimming cut 8 bases from V and 0 bases from J; bases unmatched to any gene: 10. The CDR3 is made up of 18 amino acids. DNA for the CDR3: TGCGCCAGCGGTGGGGACAGGGGACGAGGCTCCTATAATTCACCCCTCCACTTT. This translates into CASGGDRGRGSYNSPLHF.

This clonotype is medium-sized (0.01 to 0.1%) within its sample. The chain joins TRBV29-1 to TRBJ2-7; the match to TRBD1 covers 8 bases. V lost 2 bases to trimming and J lost 6 bases; unmatched junction nucleotides: 6. The germline CDR1 and CDR2 sequences are SQVTM and ANQGSEA. The CDR3 covers 13 residues. The CDR3 loop is CSVESQGAGEQYF. As DNA, the CDR3 is TGCAGCGTTGAAAGTCAGGGGGCGGGCGAGCAGTACTTC.

The sample holds many counts of this clonotype. This chain links TRBV10-3 with TRBJ1-2; possibly TRBD1 for D (5 bases). Deletions cut 4 bases from V and 2 bases from J, with 17 bases between. This CDR3 spans 16 amino acids. In germline, CDR1 is ENHRY, CDR2 SYGVKD. The CDR3 nucleotides read TGTGCCATCAGTGGATGGTTGTGGGACTTCAACTATGGCTACACCTTC. It translates to CAISGWLWDFNYGYTF.

By sample share, this clonotype is medium-sized. This rearrangement joins TRBV11-3 to TRBJ2-1; D possibly uses TRBD1 or TRBD2 (6 bases each). Germline-derived CDR1 and CDR2 are SGHNT and YENEEA. This CDR3 is built from 18 residues. V was cut by 2 bases and J by 3 bases, with 20 bases left in between. CDR3 DNA sequence: TGTGCCAGCAGCTTACCTCTGGAGGGGGAGGACAGCTACAATGAGCAGTTCTTC. It translates to CASSLPLEGEDSYNEQFF.

Relative to its sample, this clonotype is medium-sized. The J gene is TRBJ2-1, the V gene TRBV7-8, with D unresolved. The V end lost 0 bases, the J end lost 6 bases, and 6 bases lay between the germline ends. CDR3 length equals 13 residues. Per germline, CDR1 SGHVS and CDR2 FQNEAQ. CDR3: CASSLAGFNEQFF. CDR3 DNA sequence: TGTGCCAGCAGCTTAGCAGGGTTCAATGAGCAGTTCTTC.

This clonotype was observed many times. This chain joins TRBV4-3 and TRBJ2-1; D is unclear. The CDR3 covers 15 residues. Germline assignment: CDR1 LGHNA and CDR2 YSLEER. The V end lost 0 bases, the J end lost 8 bases, and 14 bases lay between the germline ends. CDR3 nucleotide sequence: TGCGCCAGCAGCCAAGATCGGGCCGGTTGGTATGAGCAGTTCTTC. It yields the protein CASSQDRAGWYEQFF.

The chain combines TRBV4-3 with TRBJ1-2, with a possible D match to TRBD1 (6 bases). V gave up 3 bases and J gave up 8 bases, with 13 bases separating them. The CDR3 has 13 amino acids. Germline V CDR1 and CDR2: LGHNA, YSLEER. In DNA form, the CDR3 reads TGCGCCAGCAGCCACATGGGGGCGCGAGGCTACACCTTC. This translates into CASSHMGARGYTF.

This clonotype was counted only a few times. Here the CDR3 DNA reads TGTGCCAGCAGCCATGGGGGGCGATACGAGCAGTACTTC. Its translation is CASSHGGRYEQYF. The chain recombines TRBV14 with TRBJ2-7, with D tentatively TRBD1 or TRBD2 (6 bases each). This CDR3 has 13 amino acids. Trimming shortened V by 3 bases and J by 4 bases, and 10 bases separated the two germline ends. CDR1 SGHDN and CDR2 FVKESK come from the germline V gene.

By proportion, this clonotype is medium-sized. This chain uses TRBV6-6 with TRBJ2-7; D uncertain. Germline loops: CDR1 MNHNY, CDR2 SVGAGI (reference sequence). Trimming took 6 bases from V and 2 from J, leaving 14 bases between them. The CDR3 contains 14 residues. CDR3 sequence: CASSLPPRAYEQYF. CDR3 nucleotide sequence: TGTGCCAGCAGCCTCCCTCCCCGCGCCTACGAGCAGTACTTC.

This clonotype was found many times. The V gene is TRBV7-9, the J gene TRBJ1-5; D is undetermined. Germline V gene sequence: CDR1 SEHNR, CDR2 FQNEAQ (reference sequence). The CDR3 totals 16 residues. The V end lost 9 bases, the J end lost 2 bases, and 20 bases lay between the germline ends. The CDR3 DNA reads TGTGCCAGATGTGTGGGCACTCCAGCGCGCAATCAGCCCCAGCATTTT. Amino acids: CARCVGTPARNQPQHF.

In this sample, this clonotype turned up a few times. V gene TRBV29-1 combines with J gene TRBJ1-5; 9 bases match TRBD1. CDR3 length: 13 amino acids. The germline V gene has CDR1 SQVTM and CDR2 ANQGSEA. Unmatched junction bases numbered 4, after V lost 4 bases and J lost 6 bases. CDR3 sequence reads: CSVGQGGGQPQHF. Written as DNA, the CDR3 is TGCAGCGTTGGACAGGGGGGAGGTCAGCCCCAGCATTTT.

Within the sample, this clonotype is medium-sized. CDR3: CASTASGNYNEQFF. The CDR3 DNA reads as TGTGCCAGCACCGCTAGCGGGAATTACAATGAGCAGTTCTTC. The genes are TRBV2 and TRBJ2-1; the match to TRBD2 covers 9 bases. Losses at the gene ends were 7 bases for V and 4 bases for J; bases not matched to a gene: 5. Germline values: CDR1 SNHLY, CDR2 FYNNEI. This CDR3 region has 14 residues.

The chain uses TRBV20-1 and TRBJ2-5; 8 bases line up with TRBD2. The CDR3 sequence is 13 residues long. Germline CDR1 reads DFQATT; CDR2 reads SNEGSKA (reference sequence). With 5 bases clipped from V and 5 bases from J, the junction kept 7 bases outside the gene matches. The CDR3 reads CSAASGRSETQYF. The CDR3 coding sequence is TGCAGTGCTGCGAGCGGGAGAAGTGAGACCCAGTACTTC.

This clonotype showed up just a few times. The genes are TRBV18 and TRBJ1-1, with a weak D call TRBD1 (6 bases). CDR3 length: 13 amino acids. Trimming left V 4 bases short and J 7 bases short, with 13 bases between. Germline V lookup: CDR1 KGHSH, CDR2 LQKENI. This CDR3 reads CASSLRTDIEAFF. CDR3 bases: TGTGCCAGCTCACTTAGGACAGACATTGAAGCTTTCTTT.

This clonotype showed up many times. The J gene is TRBJ1-3, the V gene TRBV11-2, with D hard to call. Trimming cost V 5 bases and J 4 bases, with 6 bases left between them. Germline CDR1 SGHAT, CDR2 FQNNGV. The CDR3 has 12 residues. CDR3 nucleotides: TGTGCCAGCAGCCCGCGCGGAAACACCATATATTTT. Encoded protein: CASSPRGNTIYF.

This clonotype is medium-sized. The genes are TRBV20-1 and TRBJ1-3; D is undetermined. Germline CDR1 and CDR2: DFQATT and SNEGSKA (reference sequence). This CDR3 has 14 residues. V gave up 0 bases and J gave up 4 bases, with 10 bases separating them. For the CDR3, the DNA is TGCAGTGCTAGAGATCCGGGGTCGGGAAACACCATATATTTT. Encoded protein: CSARDPGSGNTIYF.

This clonotype has just a few counts. The chain has TRBV4-1 and TRBJ1-2, with D maybe TRBD1 (5 bases). CDR1 and CDR2 (germline): MGHRA, YSYEKL. The CDR3 loop spans 14 amino acids. Trimming left V 0 bases short and J 5 bases short, with 10 bases between. CDR3 nucleotide sequence: TGCGCCAGCAGCCAAGACAGGGAATGGTATGGCTACACCTTC. Protein product: CASSQDREWYGYTF.

This clonotype was counted at least ten times. V gene TRBV28 combines with J gene TRBJ2-7; 10 nucleotides align to TRBD1. The CDR3 extends over 15 amino acids. Germline V lookup: CDR1 MDHEN, CDR2 SYDVKM. Unmatched junction bases numbered 5, after V lost 6 bases and J lost 0 bases. CDR3 loop: CASRRQGAGSYEQYF. The CDR3 nucleotides read TGTGCCAGCAGACGACAGGGGGCCGGCTCCTACGAGCAGTACTTC.

By sample share, this clonotype is medium-sized (0.01 to 0.1%). This chain joins TRBV20-1 and TRBJ1-2; TRBD1 agrees at 7 bases. CDR1 is DFQATT, CDR2 SNEGSKA, per germline (reference sequence). V shed 0 bases, J shed 6 bases, and the junction held 19 bases outside the gene matches. CDR3 length: 18 residues. The CDR3 nucleotides are TGCAGTGCTAGAGATGGGGGGCACTTTCCGGACAGGAGGGATGGCTACACCTTC. Its translation is CSARDGGHFPDRRDGYTF.

On this clonotype itself: A much larger clone lies one base from this, so it may be a read error. J is TRBJ2-2 and V is TRBV6-5; TRBD1 agrees at 7 bases. CDR3 length: 13 amino acids. Germline V gives CDR1 MNHEY, CDR2 SVGAGI. With 6 bases clipped from V and 5 bases from J, the junction kept 3 bases outside the gene matches. CDR3 DNA sequence: TGTGCCAGCAGGACACAGGGGACCGGGGAGCTGTTTTTT. Translation gives CASRTQGTGELFF.

This clonotype was counted at least ten times. This chain joins TRBV6-5 and TRBJ2-7, with 9 bases lining up with TRBD1. CDR1 MNHEY and CDR2 SVGAGI come from the germline V gene. This CDR3 is built from 12 residues. Losses at the gene ends were 5 bases for V and 8 bases for J; bases not matched to a gene: 4. The CDR3 here is CASSDRGVQQYF. The CDR3 coding sequence is TGTGCCAGCAGTGACAGGGGGGTCCAGCAGTACTTC.